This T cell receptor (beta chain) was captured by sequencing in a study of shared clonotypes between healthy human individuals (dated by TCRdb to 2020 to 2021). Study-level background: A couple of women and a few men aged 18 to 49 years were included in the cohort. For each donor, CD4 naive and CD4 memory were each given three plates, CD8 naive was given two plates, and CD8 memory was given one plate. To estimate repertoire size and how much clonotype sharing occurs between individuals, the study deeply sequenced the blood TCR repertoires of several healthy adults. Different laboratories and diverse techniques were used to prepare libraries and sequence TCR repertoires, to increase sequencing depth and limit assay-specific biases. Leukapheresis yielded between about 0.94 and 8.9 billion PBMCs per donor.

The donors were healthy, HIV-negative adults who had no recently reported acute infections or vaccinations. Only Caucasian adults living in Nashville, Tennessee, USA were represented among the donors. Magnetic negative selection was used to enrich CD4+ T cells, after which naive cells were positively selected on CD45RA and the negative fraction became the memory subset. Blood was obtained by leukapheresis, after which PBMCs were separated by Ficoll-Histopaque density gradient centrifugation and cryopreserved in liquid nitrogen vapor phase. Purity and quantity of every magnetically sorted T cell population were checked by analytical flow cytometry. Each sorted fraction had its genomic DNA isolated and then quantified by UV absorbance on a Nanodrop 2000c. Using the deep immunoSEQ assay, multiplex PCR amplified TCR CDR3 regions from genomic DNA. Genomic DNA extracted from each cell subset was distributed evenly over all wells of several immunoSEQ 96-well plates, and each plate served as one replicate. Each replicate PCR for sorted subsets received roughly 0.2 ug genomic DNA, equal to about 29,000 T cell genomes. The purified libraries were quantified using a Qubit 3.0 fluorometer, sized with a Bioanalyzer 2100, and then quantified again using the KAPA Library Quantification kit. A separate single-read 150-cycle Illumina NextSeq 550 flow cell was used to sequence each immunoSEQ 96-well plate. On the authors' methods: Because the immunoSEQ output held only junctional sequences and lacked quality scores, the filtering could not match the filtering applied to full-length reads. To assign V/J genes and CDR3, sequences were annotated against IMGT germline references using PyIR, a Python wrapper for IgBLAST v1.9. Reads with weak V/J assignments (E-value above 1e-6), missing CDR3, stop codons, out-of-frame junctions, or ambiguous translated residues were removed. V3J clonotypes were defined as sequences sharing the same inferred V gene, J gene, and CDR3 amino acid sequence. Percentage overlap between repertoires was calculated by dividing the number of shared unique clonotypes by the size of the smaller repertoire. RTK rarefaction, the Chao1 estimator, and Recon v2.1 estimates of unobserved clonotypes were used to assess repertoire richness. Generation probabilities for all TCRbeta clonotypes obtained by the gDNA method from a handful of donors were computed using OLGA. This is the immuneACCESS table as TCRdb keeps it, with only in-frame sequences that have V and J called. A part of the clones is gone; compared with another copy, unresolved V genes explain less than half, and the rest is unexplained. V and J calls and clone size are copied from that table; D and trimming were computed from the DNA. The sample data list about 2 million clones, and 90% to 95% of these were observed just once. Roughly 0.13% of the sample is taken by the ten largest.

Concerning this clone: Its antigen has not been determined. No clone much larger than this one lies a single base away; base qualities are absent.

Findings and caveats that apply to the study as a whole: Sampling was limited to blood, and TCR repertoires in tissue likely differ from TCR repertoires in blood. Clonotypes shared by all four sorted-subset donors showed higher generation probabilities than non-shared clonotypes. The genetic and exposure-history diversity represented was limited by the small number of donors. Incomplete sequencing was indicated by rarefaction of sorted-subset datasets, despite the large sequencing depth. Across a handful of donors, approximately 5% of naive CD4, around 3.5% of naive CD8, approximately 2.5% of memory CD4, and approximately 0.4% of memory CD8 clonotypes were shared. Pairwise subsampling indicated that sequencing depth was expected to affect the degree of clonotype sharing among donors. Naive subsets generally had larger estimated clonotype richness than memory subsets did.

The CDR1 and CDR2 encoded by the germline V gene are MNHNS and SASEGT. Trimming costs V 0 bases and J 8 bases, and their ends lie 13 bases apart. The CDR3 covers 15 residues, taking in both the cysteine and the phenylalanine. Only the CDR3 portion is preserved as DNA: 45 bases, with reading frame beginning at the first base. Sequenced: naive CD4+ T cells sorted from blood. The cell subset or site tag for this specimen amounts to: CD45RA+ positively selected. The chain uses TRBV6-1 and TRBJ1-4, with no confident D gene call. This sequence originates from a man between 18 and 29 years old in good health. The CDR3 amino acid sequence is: CASSEARTSSEKLFF. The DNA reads TGTGCCAGCAGTGAAGCTCGCACATCCTCAGAAAAACTGTTTTTT.